A single TCR beta chain is shown here with its context. This sample stems from a study of blood T cell repertoires in COVID-19. The wider study: Spain, Italy and the United States supplied samples that represented acute and convalescent COVID-19.

Study processing details: Quantification of nucleated cells was approximated via reference gene primer amplification. TCRdb keeps only in-frame clones here, not all; method: immunoSEQ multiplex PCR. That table gives V, J and clone size, and the DNA gave D and trimming. The sample holds a few hundred thousand clones; 80% to 85% are singletons and the top ten take 15% to 19%. The origin of this receptor is a person between 65 and 80 years old with COVID-19, enrolled during active disease. Sequenced: peripheral blood.

CDR3 sequence (DNA): TGTGCCAGCAGAGGGAGAGGGAAAGAGACCCAGTACTTC. Translating it yields CASRGRGKETQYF. This chain links TRBV2 with TRBJ2-5, with D possibly matching TRBD2 (5 bases). The CDR3 length is 13 residues. Germline CDR1 is SNHLY and CDR2 is FYNNEI. Trimming took off 6 bases at V and 3 bases at J, with 11 bases between the two ends.